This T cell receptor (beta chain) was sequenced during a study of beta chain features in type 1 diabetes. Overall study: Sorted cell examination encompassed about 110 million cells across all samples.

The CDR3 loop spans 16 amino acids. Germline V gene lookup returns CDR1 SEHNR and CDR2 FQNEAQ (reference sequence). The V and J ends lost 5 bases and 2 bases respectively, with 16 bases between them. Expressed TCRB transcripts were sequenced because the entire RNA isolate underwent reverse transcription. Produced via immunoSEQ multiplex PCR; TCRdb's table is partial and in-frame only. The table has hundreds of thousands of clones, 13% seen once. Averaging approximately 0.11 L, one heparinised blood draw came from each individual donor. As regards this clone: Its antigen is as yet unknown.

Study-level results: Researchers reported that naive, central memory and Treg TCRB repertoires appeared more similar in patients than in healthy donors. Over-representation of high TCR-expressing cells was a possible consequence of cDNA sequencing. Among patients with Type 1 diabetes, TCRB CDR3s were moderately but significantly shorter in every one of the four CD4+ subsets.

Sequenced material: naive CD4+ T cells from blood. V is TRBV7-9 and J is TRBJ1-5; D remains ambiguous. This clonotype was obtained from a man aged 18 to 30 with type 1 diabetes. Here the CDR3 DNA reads TGTGCCAGCAGCCTAAGCGGAGGGTCGGGCAATCAGCCCCAGCATTTT. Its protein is CASSLSGGSGNQPQHF.